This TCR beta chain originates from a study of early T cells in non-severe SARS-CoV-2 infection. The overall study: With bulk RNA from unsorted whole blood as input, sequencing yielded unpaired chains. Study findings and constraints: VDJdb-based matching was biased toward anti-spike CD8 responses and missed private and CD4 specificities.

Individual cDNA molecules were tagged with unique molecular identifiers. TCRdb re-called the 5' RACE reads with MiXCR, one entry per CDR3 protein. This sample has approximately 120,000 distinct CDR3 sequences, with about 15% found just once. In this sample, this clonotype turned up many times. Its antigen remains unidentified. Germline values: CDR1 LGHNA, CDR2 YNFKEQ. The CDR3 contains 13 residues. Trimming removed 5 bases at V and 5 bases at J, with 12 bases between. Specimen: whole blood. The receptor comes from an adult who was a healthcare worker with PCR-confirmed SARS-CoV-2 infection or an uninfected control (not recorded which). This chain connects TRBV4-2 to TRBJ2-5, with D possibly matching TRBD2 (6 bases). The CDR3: CASSYGLKETQYF. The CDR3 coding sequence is TGTGCCAGCAGCTACGGACTAAAGGAGACCCAGTACTTC.